This T cell receptor (beta chain) was retrieved from a study of STAT5B mutations in CD4+ large granular lymphocyte leukemia (dated by TCRdb to the early 2020s). Broadly, across the study: Among healthy controls, the CDR3 'QG' motif was associated with a particular HLA allele. The TCRbeta repertoires of CD4+ T-cell large granular lymphocyte leukemia patients were compared with the TCRbeta repertoires of healthy blood donors. The purity of purified fractions was confirmed by flow cytometry on FACSCanto II or FACSVerse to exceed 95% among lymphocytes. The study at large found these results: Main leukemic clonotypes were private to each patient, although 25% to 30% appeared at low frequency in other patients' non-leukemic repertoires. Data were not HLA-matched; higher clonality in CD4+ versus CD8+ T-LGLL could reflect the relatively small sample size. Compared with healthy CD4+ repertoires, CD4-sorted patient repertoires appeared more clonal, and this difference remained even after the putative leukemic clones were removed.

The healthy controls were around 35 blood donors, and the buffy coats of these donors were supplied by the Finnish Red Cross blood service. All TCR-sequenced material derived from peripheral blood: patient blood samples and healthy donor buffy coats. Peripheral blood mononuclear cells were isolated by Ficoll-Hypaque gradient centrifugation. CD4+ cells were purified magnetically from the buffy coats of healthy controls. Genomic DNA was extracted with the Gentra Puregene Cell and Tissue kit and quantified on a Qubit 2.0 fluorometer. The table lists this clone with a few counts. The antigen it binds to is not known. It has no much larger one-base neighbor in the sample; base qualities were not kept. The immunoSEQ assay at survey resolution was used to sequence TCRbeta rearrangements from genomic DNA. In the source study's methods: In the TCR sequencing data, the smallest productive clonotype frequency that could be detected was 2.59 x 10-5. Analyses included only productive TCRbeta rearrangements, meaning complete and in-frame sequences. The clonality of each sample was calculated as Simpson clonality in the immunoSEQ Analyzer version 3.0. Clones were categorized by frequency as very rare, small, medium, large (1-20%) or hyperexpanded (>20%). OLGA 1.2.3 estimated generation probabilities, VDJtools produced V-gene circos plots, VDJdb was queried for specificities, and GLIPH identified CDR3 motifs. TCRdb stores this immuneACCESS table with in-frame sequences only. Part of the clones is absent; in the studies checked, under half of the shortfall reflects unresolved V genes, and no reason is known for the rest. The DNA was the basis for D and trimming; V, J and clone size are from that table. The sample profile shows 20,000 or so clones; approximately 84% of them were found once. Roughly an eighth of the sample belongs to the ten largest clones.

The TCR was taken from a human donor in good health. The specimen sequenced was CD4+ T cells from blood buffy coats.

The sequenced DNA is TGTGCCAGCAGCCGGACAGGGGATCAGCCCCAGCATTTT. This codes for CASSRTGDQPQHF. The rearranged chain carries TRBV5-5 and TRBJ1-5, with TRBD1 identical over 9 junction bases. Compared with germline, V lacks 4 bases and J lacks 5 bases; bases without a gene match: 1. The germline V gene (reference sequence) gives CDR1 as SGHKS and CDR2 as YYEKEE. CDR3 length: 13 amino acids, cysteine to phenylalanine. Only the CDR3 DNA stays, 39 bases, in frame from base 1.